Described below is a single T cell receptor beta chain sequence and its context. The target antigen is unknown. Per germline, CDR1 MDHEN and CDR2 SYDVKM. Trimming cost V 2 bases and J 4 bases, with 8 bases left between them. The CDR3 spans 14 residues. The data originate from a study of cytomegalovirus exposure and HLA in healthy donors. Findings and limits, study-wide: When a later analysis compared HLA-associated TCR beta chains with equally common others, the HLA-associated chains turned out to be more clonally expanded and to have lower generation probabilities. The study put roughly 160 TCR beta chains on its list as cytomegalovirus-associated. A later analysis reportedly identified an Asian-associated ancestry cluster as carrying fewer N-insertions than the roughly 700-donor mean.

PCR involved 60 Vbeta and 13 Jbeta primers. Clones were read by immunoSEQ multiplex PCR, and TCRdb kept only the in-frame ones, dropping some. There are approximately 80,000 clones in the sample; 70% to 80% occur only once, and around 20% lies in the top ten. The sequenced material came from PBMCs. The chain is built from TRBV28 and TRBJ2-2; D unresolved. This TCR was recovered from a man aged 30-40 years in good health and CMV-seropositive. This chain's CDR3 is CASSLNHFTGELFF. CDR3 bases: TGTGCCAGCAGTTTAAATCATTTCACCGGGGAGCTGTTTTTT.